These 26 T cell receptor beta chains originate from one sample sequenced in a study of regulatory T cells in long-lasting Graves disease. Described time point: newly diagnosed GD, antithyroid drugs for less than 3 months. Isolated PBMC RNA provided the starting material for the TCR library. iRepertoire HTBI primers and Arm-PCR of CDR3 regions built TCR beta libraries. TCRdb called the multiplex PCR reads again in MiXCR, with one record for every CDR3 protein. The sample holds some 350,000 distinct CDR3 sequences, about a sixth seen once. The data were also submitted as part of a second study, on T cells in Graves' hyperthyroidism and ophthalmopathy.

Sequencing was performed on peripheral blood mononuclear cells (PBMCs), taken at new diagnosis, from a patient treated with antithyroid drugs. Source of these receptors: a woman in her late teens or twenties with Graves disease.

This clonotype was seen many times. CDR3 sequence reads: CASSLNGDRGSNQPQHF. As DNA, the CDR3 is TGTGCCAGCAGTTTAAACGGAGACAGAGGCAGCAATCAGCCCCAGCATTTT. The rearrangement links TRBV27 to TRBJ1-5; tentative D call: TRBD1 (5 bases). The CDR3 is made up of 17 amino acids. Germline loops: CDR1 MNHEY, CDR2 SMNVEV (reference sequence). V lost 2 bases to trimming and J lost 1 base, with 15 bases between them.

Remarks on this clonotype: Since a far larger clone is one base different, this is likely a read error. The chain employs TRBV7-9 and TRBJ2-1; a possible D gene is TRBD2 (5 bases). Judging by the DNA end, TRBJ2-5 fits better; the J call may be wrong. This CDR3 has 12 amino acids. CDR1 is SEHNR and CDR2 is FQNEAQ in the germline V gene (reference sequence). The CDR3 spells CASSEDVEAQYF. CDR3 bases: TGTGCCAGCAGTGAAGACGTGGAGGCCCAGTACTTC.

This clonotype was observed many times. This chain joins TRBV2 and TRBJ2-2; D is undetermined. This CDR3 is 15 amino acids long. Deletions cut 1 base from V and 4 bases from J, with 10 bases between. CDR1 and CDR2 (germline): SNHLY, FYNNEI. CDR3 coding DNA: TGTGCCAGCAGTGAAGGGGGTTTGTCCACCGGGGAGCTGTTTTTT. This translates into CASSEGGLSTGELFF. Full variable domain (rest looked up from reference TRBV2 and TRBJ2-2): EPEVTQTPSHQVTQMGQEVILRCVPISNHLYFYWYRQILGQKVEFLVSFYNNEISEKSEIFDDQFSVERPDGSNFTLKIRSTKLEDSAMYFCASSEGGLSTGELFFGEGSRLTVL.

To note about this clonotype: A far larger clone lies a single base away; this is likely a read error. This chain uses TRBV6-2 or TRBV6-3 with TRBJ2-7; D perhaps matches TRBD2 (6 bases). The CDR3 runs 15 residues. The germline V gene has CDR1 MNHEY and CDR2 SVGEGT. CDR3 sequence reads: CASREPGRDSYERYF. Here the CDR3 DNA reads TGTGCCAGCAGAGAACCGGGACGGGACTCCTACGAGCGGTACTTC.

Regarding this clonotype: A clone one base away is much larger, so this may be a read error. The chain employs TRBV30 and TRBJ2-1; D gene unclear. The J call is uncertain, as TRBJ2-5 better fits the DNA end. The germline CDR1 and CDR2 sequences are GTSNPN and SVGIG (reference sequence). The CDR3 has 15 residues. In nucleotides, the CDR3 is TGTGCCTGGAGTGCGGTTCTCGGGTCCCAAGAGGCCCAGTACTTC. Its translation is CAWSAVLGSQEAQYF.

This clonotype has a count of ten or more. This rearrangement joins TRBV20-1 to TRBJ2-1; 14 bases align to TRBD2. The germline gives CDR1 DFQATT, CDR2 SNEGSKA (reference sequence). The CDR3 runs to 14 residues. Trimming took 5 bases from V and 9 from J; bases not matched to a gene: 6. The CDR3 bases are TGCAGTGCTCGACTAGCGGGGGGGCCTCGTGAGCAGTTCTTC. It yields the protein CSARLAGGPREQFF.

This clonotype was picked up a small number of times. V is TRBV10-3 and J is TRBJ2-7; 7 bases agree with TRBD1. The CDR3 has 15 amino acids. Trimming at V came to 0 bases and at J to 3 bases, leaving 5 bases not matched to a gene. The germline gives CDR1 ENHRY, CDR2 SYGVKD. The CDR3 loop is CAISESRGQNYEQYF. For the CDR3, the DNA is TGTGCCATCAGTGAGTCTCGGGGACAGAACTACGAGCAGTACTTC.

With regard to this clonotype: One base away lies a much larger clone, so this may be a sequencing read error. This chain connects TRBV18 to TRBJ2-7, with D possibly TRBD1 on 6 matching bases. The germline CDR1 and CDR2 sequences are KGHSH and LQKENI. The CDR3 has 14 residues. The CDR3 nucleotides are TGTGCCGGCTCACCACGTGCAGGGGTCCACGAGCAGTACTTC. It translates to CAGSPRAGVHEQYF.

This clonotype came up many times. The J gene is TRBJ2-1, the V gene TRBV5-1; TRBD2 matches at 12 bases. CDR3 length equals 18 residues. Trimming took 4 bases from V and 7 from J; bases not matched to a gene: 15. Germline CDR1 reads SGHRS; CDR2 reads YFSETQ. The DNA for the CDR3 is TGCGCCAGCAGCCTCCGTCCTCTAGCGGGAGGGCCAGGGAATGAGCAGTTCTTC. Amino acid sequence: CASSLRPLAGGPGNEQFF. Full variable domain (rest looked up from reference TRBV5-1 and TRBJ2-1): KAGVTQTPRYLIKTRGQQVTLSCSPISGHRSVSWYQQTPGQGLQFLFEYFSETQRNKGNFPGRFSGRQFSNSRSEMNVSTLELGDSALYLCASSLRPLAGGPGNEQFFGPGTRLTVL.

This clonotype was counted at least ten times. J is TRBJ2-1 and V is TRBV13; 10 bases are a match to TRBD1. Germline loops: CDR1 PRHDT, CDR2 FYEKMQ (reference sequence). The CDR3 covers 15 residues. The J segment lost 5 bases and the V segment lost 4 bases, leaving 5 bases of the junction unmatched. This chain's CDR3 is CASSSRTGGDNEQFF. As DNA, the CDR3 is TGTGCCAGCAGCTCCCGGACAGGGGGAGACAATGAGCAGTTCTTC.

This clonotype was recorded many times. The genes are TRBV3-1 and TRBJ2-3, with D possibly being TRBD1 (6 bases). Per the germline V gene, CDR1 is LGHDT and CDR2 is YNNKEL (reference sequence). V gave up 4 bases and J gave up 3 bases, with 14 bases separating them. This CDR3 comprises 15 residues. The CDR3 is CASSPSQGVTDTQYF. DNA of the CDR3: TGTGCCAGCAGCCCATCACAGGGAGTAACAGATACGCAGTATTTT.

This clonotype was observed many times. Here the CDR3 reads CSARVPDRADEQFF. The CDR3 region has the DNA TGCAGTGCTAGAGTCCCGGACAGGGCGGATGAGCAGTTCTTC. The rearrangement uses TRBV20-1 and TRBJ2-1; 8 bases agree with TRBD1. Per germline, CDR1 DFQATT and CDR2 SNEGSKA (reference sequence). The CDR3 totals 14 residues. J lost 8 bases, V lost 1 base, and 7 bases had no gene match.

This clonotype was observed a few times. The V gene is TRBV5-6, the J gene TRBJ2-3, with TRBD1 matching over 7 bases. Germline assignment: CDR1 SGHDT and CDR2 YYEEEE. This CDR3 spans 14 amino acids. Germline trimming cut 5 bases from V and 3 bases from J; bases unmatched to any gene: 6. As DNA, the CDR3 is TGTGCCAGCAGTTATACAGGGGCGACAGATACGCAGTATTTT. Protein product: CASSYTGATDTQYF. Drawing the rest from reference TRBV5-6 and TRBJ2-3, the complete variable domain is DAGVTQSPTHLIKTRGQQVTLRCSPKSGHDTVSWYQQALGQGPQFIFQYYEEEERQRGNFPDRFSGHQFPNYSSELNVNALLLGDSALYLCASSYTGATDTQYFGPGTRLTVL.

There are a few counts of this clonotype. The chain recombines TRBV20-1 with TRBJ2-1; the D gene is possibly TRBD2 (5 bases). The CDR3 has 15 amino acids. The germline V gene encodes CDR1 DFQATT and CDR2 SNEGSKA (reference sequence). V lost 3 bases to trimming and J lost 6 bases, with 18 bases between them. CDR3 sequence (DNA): TGCAGTGCTAGCCCCTCCCGGGGATGGTTCAATGAGCAGTTCTTC. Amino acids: CSASPSRGWFNEQFF.

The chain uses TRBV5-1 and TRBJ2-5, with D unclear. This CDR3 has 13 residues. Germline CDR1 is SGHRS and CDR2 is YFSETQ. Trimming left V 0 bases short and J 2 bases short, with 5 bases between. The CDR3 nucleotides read TGCGCCAGCAGCTTGGACACTCAAGAGACCCAGTACTTC. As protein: CASSLDTQETQYF.

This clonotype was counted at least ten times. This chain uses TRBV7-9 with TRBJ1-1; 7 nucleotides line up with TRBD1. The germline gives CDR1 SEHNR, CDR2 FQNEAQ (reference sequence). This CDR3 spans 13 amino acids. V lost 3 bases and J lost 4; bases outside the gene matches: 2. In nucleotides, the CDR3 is TGTGCCAGCAGCTTTACAGGGGTCACTGAAGCTTTCTTT. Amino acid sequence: CASSFTGVTEAFF. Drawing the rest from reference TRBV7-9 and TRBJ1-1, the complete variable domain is DTGVSQNPRHKITKRGQNVTFRCDPISEHNRLYWYRQTLGQGPEFLTYFQNEAQLEKSRLLSDRFSAERPKGSFSTLEIQRTEQGDSAMYLCASSFTGVTEAFFGQGTRLTVV.

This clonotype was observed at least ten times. Written as DNA, the CDR3 is TGTGCCAGCTCACCATCGGGGGTCCCGGCGAAAGAGCAGTTCTTC. It yields the protein CASSPSGVPAKEQFF. This chain connects TRBV18 to TRBJ2-1; D is possibly TRBD2 (6 bases). V lost 2 bases and J 10 bases, leaving 18 bases between the germline ends. Germline CDR1 reads KGHSH; CDR2 reads LQKENI. The CDR3 length is 15 residues.

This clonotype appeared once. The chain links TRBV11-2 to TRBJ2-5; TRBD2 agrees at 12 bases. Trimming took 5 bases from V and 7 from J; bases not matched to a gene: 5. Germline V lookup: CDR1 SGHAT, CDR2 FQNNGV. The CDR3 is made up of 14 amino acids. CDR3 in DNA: TGTGCCAGCAGCAGACTAGCGGGGGTGTTGACCCAGTACTTC. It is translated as CASSRLAGVLTQYF.

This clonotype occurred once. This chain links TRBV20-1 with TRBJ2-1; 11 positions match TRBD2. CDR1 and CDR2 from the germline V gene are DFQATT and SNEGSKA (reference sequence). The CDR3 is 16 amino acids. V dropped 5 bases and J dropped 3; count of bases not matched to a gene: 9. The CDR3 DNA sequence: TGCAGTGCTCTCACCGGGACTAGCGGATTCTACAATGAGCAGTTCTTC. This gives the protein CSALTGTSGFYNEQFF.

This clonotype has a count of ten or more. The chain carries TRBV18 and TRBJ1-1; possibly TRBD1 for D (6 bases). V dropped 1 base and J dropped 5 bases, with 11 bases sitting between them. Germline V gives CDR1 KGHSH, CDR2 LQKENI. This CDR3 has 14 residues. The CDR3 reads CASSPQGGLTEAFF. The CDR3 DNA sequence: TGTGCCAGCTCACCACAGGGGGGGCTGACTGAAGCTTTCTTT.

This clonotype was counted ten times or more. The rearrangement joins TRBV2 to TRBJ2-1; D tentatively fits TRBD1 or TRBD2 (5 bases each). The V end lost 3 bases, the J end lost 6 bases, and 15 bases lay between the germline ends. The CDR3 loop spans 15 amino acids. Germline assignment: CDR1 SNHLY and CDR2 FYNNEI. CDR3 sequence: CASSEGRDPLNEQFF. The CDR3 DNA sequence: TGTGCCAGCAGTGAGGGCAGGGACCCCCTCAATGAGCAGTTCTTC.

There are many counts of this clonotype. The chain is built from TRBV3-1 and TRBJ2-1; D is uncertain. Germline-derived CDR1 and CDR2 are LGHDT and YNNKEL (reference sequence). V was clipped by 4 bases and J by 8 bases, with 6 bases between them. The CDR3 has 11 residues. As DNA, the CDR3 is TGTGCCAGCAGCCTTGACCATGAGCAGTTCTTC. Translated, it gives CASSLDHEQFF.

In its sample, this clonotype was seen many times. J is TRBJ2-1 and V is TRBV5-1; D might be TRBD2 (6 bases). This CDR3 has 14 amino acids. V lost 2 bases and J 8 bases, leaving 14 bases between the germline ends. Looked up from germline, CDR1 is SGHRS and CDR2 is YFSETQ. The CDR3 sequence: CASSFVRLDDEQFF. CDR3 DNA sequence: TGCGCCAGCAGCTTCGTCAGACTAGACGATGAGCAGTTCTTC.

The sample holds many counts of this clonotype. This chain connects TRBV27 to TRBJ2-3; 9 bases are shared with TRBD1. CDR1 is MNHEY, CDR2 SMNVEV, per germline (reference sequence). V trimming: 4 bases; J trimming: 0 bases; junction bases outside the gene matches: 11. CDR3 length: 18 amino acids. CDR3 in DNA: TGTGCCAGCAGTTCCGGACAGGGGCCCACTTTTAGCACAGATACGCAGTATTTT. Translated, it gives CASSSGQGPTFSTDTQYF.

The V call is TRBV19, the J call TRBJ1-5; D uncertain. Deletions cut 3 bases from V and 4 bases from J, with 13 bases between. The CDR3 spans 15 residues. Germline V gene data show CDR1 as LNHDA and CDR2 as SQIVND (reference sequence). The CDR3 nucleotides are TGTGCCAGTAGTATGTTGCGGGAGTTGAATCAGCCCCAGCATTTT. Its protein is CASSMLRELNQPQHF.

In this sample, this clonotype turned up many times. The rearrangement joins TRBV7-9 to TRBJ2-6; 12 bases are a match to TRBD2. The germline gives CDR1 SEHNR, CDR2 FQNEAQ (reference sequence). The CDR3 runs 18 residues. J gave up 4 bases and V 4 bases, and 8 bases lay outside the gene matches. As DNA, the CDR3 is TGTGCCAGCAGCTCGACTAGCGGGGGACCCCCAGGGGCCAACGTCCTGACTTTC. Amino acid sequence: CASSSTSGGPPGANVLTF. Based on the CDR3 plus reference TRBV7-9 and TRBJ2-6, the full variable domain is DTGVSQNPRHKITKRGQNVTFRCDPISEHNRLYWYRQTLGQGPEFLTYFQNEAQLEKSRLLSDRFSAERPKGSFSTLEIQRTEQGDSAMYLCASSSTSGGPPGANVLTFGAGSRLTVL.